This record concerns one T cell receptor (beta chain) sequence. What it binds is not known. The data were taken from a study of cytomegalovirus exposure and HLA in healthy donors. Notes on the study in general: A later analysis by the authors found several of the most significant clusters apparently linked to common viral pathogens. Using the classifier, cytomegalovirus status was reportedly diagnosed with high specificity and sensitivity. About 87% or about 30% of the time was how often most TCR beta V segments were productive, according to an earlier analysis. Rare TCR sequences predominated, though certain public TCRs were found in many donors.

This CDR3 region has 15 residues. CDR1 and CDR2 from the germline V gene are LGHNA and YSLEER. Germline trimming cut 4 bases from V and 4 bases from J; bases unmatched to any gene: 6. PCR used 60 Vbeta primers and 13 Jbeta primers. Data came from immunoSEQ multiplex PCR; TCRdb stores just in-frame clones and leaves some out. The sample shows about 110,000 clones, roughly 78% of them seen only once. This receptor was obtained from a woman between 25 and 40 years old in good health and CMV-seronegative. This chain links TRBV4-3 with TRBJ2-2; 7 bases agree with TRBD2. Sequenced material: PBMCs. As DNA, the CDR3 is TGCGCCAGCAGCCCGCGGGAGTGGGGCACCGGGGAGCTGTTTTTT. It specifies CASSPREWGTGELFF.